This T cell receptor (beta chain) was captured by sequencing in a study of blood T cell repertoires in COVID-19. Libraries were prepared by immunoSEQ multiplex PCR; TCRdb keeps only in-frame clonotypes and omits some of them. This sample has about 100,000 clones, with 92% found just once. The CDR3 is 16 amino acids. V was pared by 5 bases and J by 2 bases, with 5 bases of the junction left unmatched. CDR1 MNHEY and CDR2 SVGEGT come from the germline V gene. The rearrangement uses TRBV6-2 or TRBV6-3 and TRBJ2-3; 12 bases map to TRBD2. The sequenced material came from peripheral blood. The source is a man aged 50-60 years with active COVID-19. The CDR3 loop is CASSRGLAGITDTQYF. The CDR3 DNA reads as TGTGCCAGCAGTCGAGGACTAGCGGGAATCACAGATACGCAGTATTTT.